This T cell receptor (beta chain) was captured in a study of cytomegalovirus exposure and HLA in healthy donors. This PCR relied on a set of 60 Vbeta primers and 13 Jbeta primers. TCRdb's copy holds only in-frame clones and misses some; the assay was immunoSEQ multiplex PCR. Of roughly 200,000 clones listed, approximately 70% were seen once; the top ten hold approximately 2%. Study-wide results and caveats: Immune exposure data for these donors was limited to CMV serostatus.

This clone occurred a few times. Its antigen is as yet unknown. Germline CDR1 is MNHNS and CDR2 is SASEGT. The CDR3 contains 13 residues. J lost 2 bases, V lost 10 bases, and 8 bases had no gene match. The receptor comes from a woman aged 25 to 45 in good health and CMV-seronegative. The genes are TRBV6-1 and TRBJ2-7, with 7 positions matching TRBD1. What was sequenced was PBMCs. CDR3 nucleotide sequence: TGTGCCACCAGGGACAGATTACCCTACGAGCAGTACTTC. Amino acid sequence: CATRDRLPYEQYF.